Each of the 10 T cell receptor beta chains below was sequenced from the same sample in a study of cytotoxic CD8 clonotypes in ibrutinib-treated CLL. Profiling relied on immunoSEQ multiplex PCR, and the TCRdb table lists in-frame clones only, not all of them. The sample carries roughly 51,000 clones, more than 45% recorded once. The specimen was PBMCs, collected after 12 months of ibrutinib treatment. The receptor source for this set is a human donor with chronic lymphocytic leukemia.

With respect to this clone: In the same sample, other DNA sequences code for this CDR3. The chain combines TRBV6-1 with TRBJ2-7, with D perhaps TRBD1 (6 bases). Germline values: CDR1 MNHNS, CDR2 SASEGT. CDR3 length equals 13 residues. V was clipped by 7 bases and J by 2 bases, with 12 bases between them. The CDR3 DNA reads TGTGCCAGCATTCGAGGACAGACCTACGAGCAGTACTTC. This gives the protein CASIRGQTYEQYF.

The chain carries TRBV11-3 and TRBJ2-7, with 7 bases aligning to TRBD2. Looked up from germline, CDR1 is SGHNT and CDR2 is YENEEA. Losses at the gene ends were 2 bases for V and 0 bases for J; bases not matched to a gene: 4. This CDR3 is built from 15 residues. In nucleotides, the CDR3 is TGTGCCAGCAGCTTATCTAGCGGTAGCTCCTACGAGCAGTACTTC. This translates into CASSLSSGSSYEQYF.

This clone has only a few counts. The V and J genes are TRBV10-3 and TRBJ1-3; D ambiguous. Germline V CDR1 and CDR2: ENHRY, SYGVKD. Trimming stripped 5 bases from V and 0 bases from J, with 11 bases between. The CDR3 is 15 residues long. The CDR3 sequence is CAISLTASSGNTIYF. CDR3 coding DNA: TGTGCCATCAGTCTGACGGCCAGCTCTGGAAACACCATATATTTT.

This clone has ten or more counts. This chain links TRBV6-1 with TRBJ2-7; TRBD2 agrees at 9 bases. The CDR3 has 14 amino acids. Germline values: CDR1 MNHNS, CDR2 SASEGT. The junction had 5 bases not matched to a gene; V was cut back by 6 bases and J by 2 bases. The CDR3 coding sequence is TGTGCCAGCAGGAAACTAGCGGGCCCCTACGAGCAGTACTTC. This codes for CASRKLAGPYEQYF.

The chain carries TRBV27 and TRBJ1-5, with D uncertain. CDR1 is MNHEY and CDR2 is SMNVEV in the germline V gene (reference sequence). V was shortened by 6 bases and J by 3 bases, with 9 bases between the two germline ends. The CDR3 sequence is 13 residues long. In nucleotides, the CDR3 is TGTGCCAGCAGGTCGTTTCCCAATCAGCCCCAGCATTTT. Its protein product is CASRSFPNQPQHF.

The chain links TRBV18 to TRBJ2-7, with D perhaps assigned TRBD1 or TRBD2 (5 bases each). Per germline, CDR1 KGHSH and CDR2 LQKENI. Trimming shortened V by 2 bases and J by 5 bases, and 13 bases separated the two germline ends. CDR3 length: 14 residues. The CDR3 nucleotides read TGTGCCAGCTCACCAGGGACGGAACTCCACGAGCAGTACTTC. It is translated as CASSPGTELHEQYF.

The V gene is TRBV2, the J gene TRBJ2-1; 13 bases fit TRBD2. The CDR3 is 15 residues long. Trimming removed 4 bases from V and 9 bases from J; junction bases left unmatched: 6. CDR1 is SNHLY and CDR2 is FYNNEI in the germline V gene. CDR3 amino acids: CASSGTSGSWREQFF. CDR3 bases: TGTGCCAGCAGTGGGACTAGCGGGAGTTGGCGTGAGCAGTTCTTC.

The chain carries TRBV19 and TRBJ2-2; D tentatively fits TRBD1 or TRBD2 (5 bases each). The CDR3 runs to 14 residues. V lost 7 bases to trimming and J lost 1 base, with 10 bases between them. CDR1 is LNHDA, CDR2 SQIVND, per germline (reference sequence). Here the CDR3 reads CASTGTGNTGELFF. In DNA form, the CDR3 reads TGTGCCAGTACCGGGACGGGGAACACCGGGGAGCTGTTTTTT.

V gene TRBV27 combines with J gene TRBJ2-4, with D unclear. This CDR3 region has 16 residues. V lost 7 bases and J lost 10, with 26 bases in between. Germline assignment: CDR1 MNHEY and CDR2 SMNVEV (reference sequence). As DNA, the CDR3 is TGTGCCAGCACCCACAGCCAAAACCCGAAGGGTCCAATTCAGTACTTC. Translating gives CASTHSQNPKGPIQYF.

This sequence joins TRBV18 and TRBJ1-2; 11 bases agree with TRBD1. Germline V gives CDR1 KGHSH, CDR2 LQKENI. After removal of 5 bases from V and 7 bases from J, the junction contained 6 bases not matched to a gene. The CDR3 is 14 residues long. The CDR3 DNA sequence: TGTGCCAGCTCAGTTGGACAGGGGGCTGGTGGCTACACCTTC. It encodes CASSVGQGAGGYTF.